This T cell receptor beta chain was captured by sequencing in a study of primary melanoma T cells and metastatic recurrence (dated by TCRdb to between 2020 and 2021). About the full investigation: The cohort comprised some 200 primary melanomas of stage T2 to T4, with thickness greater than 1 mm. The T-cell fraction measured by TCR beta sequencing was weighed against progression-free survival, the clinical outcome chosen for the comparison. The sequencing-derived T-cell fraction was compared with histopathological grading of tumor-infiltrating lymphocytes. The study tested whether T-cell fraction and T-cell repertoire clonality in primary melanoma tumors predicted patient outcome.

Receptor amplification or capture employed the immunoSEQ multiplex PCR assay. Primary melanoma tumor tissue was subjected to high-throughput sequencing of the T-cell receptor beta chain. Processing in the source paper ran as follows. TCRB CDR3 sharing between samples and the distribution of insertions and deletions were included in the repertoire analyses. The predictive value of the T-cell fraction was ranked against histopathological variables by a gradient-boosted model. TCRdb stores this immuneACCESS table with in-frame sequences only. Part of the clones is absent; in the studies checked, under half of the shortfall reflects unresolved V genes, and no reason is known for the rest. The V and J calls and clone size come from that table; D and trimming were worked out from the DNA. For this sample there are some 650 clones; roughly 75% appear just once. The ten top clones hold approximately 16% of the sample.

V and J are truncated by 1 base and 2 bases respectively, leaving an intervening sequence of 13 bases. Inclusive of the bounding cysteine and phenylalanine, the CDR3 is 16 residues long. CDR3 DNA is the only sequence kept; it has 48 bases, read in frame from the first base. From the germline V gene, CDR1 is SGHNT and CDR2 is YENEEA. The primary melanoma of each patient had been surgically resected and was considered potentially curable but at risk of metastatic recurrence. This clone was seen only a few times. What antigen it recognizes has not been identified. Base-call qualities are not available, and no considerably larger clone is one nucleotide away. Findings and caveats that apply to the study as a whole: Regardless of nodal disease, mitotic rate or ulceration status, a T-cell fraction above 20% appeared to be protective. An effective T-cell-mediated antitumor response in primary melanoma was framed by the authors only as a suggestion, not a demonstrated mechanism. Progression-free survival was reportedly predicted by the tumor T-cell fraction independently of thickness, ulceration, mitotic rate and age. Progression-free survival prediction was reportedly improved more by adding T-cell fraction to tumor thickness than by adding any other histopathological variable.

Recombination connected TRBV11-3 to TRBJ2-3, with the D segment identity uncertain. Sequencing was carried out using melanoma tumor tissue. The receptor was isolated from a human donor with melanoma. The DNA reads as follows: TGTGCCAGCAGCTTAGGTATAGGTAGGGACACAGATACGCAGTATTTT. It codes for CASSLGIGRDTDTQYF.